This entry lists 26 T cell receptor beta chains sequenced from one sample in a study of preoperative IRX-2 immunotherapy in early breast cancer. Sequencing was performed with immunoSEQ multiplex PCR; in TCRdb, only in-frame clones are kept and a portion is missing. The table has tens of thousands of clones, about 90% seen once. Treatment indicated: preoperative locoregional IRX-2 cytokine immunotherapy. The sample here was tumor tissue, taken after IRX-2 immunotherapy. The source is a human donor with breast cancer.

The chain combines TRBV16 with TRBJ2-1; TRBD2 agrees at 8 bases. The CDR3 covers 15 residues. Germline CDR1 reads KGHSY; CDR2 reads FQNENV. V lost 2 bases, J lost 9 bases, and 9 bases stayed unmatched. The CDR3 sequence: CASSQERGSLGEQFF. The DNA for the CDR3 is TGTGCCAGCAGCCAAGAGCGGGGGAGTCTTGGTGAGCAGTTCTTC.

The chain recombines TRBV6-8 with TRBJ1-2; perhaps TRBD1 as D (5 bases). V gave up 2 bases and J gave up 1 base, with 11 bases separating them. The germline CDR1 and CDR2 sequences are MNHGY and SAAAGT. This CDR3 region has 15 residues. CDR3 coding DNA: TGTGCCAGCAGTTACGGGGCCAGTTTTAACTATGGCTACACCTTC. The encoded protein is CASSYGASFNYGYTF.

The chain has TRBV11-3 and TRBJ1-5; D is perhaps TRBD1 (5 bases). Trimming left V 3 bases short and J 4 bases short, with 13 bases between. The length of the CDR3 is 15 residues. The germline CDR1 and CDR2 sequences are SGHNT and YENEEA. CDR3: CASSLYLTDNQPQHF. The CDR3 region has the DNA TGTGCCAGCAGCTTGTACTTGACAGATAATCAGCCCCAGCATTTT.

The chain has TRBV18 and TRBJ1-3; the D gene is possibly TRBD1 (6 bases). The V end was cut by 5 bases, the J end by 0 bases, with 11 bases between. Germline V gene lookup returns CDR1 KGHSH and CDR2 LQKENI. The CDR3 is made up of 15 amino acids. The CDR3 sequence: CASSKDRDSGNTIYF. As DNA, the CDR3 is TGTGCCAGCTCAAAGGACAGAGACTCTGGAAACACCATATATTTT.

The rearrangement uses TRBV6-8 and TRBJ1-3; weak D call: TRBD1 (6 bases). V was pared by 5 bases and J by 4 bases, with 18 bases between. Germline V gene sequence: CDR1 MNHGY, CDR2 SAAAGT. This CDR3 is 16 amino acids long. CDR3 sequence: CASSDWGDRFGNTIYF. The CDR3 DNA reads TGTGCCAGCAGTGACTGGGGAGACAGGTTCGGAAACACCATATATTTT.

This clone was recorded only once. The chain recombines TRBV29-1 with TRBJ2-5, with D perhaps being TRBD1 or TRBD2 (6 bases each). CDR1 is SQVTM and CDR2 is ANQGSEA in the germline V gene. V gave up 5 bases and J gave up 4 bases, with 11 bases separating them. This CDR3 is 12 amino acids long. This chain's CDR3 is CSVQRGPETQYF. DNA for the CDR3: TGCAGCGTTCAACGGGGGCCAGAGACCCAGTACTTC. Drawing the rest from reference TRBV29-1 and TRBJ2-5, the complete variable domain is SAVISQKPSRDICQRGTSLTIQCQVDSQVTMMFWYRQQPGQSLTLIATANQGSEATYESGFVIDKFPISRPNLTFSTLTVSNMSPEDSSIYLCSVQRGPETQYFGPGTRLLVL.

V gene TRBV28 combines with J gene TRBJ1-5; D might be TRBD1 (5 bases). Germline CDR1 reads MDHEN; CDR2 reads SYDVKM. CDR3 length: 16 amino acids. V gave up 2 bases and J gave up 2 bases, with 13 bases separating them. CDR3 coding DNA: TGTGCCAGCAGTTTAGGGGACGGGGGGGGCAATCAGCCCCAGCATTTT. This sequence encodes CASSLGDGGGNQPQHF.

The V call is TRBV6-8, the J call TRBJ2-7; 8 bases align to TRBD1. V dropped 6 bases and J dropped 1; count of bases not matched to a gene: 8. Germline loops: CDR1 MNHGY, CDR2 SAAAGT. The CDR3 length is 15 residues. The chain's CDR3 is CASSERDRGSYEQYF. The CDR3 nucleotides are TGTGCCAGCAGCGAAAGAGACAGGGGATCCTACGAGCAGTACTTC.

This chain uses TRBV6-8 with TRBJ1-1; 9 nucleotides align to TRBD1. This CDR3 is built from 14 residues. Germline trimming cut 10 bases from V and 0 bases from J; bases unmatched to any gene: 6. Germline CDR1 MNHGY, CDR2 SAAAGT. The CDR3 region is CAIRDRAMNTEAFF. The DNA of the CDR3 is TGTGCCATCCGGGACAGGGCCATGAACACTGAAGCTTTCTTT.

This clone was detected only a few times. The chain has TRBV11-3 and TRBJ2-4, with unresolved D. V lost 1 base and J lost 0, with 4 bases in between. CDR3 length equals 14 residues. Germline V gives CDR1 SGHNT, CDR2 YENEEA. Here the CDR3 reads CASSLVVAKNIQYF. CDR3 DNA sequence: TGTGCCAGCAGCTTAGTTGTAGCCAAAAACATTCAGTACTTC. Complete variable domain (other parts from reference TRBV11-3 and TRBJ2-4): EAGVVQSPRYKIIEKKQPVAFWCNPISGHNTLYWYLQNLGQGPELLIRYENEEAVDDSQLPKDRFSAERLKGVDSTLKIQPAELGDSAVYLCASSLVVAKNIQYFGAGTRLSVL.

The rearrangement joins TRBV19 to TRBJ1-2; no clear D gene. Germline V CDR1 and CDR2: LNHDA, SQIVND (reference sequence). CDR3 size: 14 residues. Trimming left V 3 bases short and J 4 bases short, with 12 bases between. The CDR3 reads CASSIWAETYGYTF. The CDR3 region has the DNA TGTGCCAGTAGTATTTGGGCGGAAACCTATGGCTACACCTTC. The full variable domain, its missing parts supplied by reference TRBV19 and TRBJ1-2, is DGGITQSPKYLFRKEGQNVTLSCEQNLNHDAMYWYRQDPGQGLRLIYYSQIVNDFQKGDIAEGYSVSREKKESFPLTVTSAQKNPTAFYLCASSIWAETYGYTFGSGTRLTVV.

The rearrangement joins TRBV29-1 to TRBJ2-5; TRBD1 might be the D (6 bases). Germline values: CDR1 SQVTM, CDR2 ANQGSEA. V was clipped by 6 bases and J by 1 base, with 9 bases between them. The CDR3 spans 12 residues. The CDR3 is CSVTGTQETQYF. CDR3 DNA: TGCAGCGTCACAGGGACCCAAGAGACCCAGTACTTC.

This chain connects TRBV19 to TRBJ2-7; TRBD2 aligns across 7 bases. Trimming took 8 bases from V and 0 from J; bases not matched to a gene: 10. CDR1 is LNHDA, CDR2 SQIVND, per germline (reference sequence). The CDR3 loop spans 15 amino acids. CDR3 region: CASARDYSSSYEQYF. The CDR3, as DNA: TGTGCCAGTGCCCGGGACTATTCGAGCTCCTACGAGCAGTACTTC.

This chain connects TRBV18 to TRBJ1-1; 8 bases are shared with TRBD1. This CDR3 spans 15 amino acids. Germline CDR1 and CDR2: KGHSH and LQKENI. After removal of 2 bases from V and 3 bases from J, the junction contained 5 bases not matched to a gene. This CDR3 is CASSPIGTGYTEAFF. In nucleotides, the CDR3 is TGTGCCAGCTCACCAATCGGGACAGGTTACACTGAAGCTTTCTTT.

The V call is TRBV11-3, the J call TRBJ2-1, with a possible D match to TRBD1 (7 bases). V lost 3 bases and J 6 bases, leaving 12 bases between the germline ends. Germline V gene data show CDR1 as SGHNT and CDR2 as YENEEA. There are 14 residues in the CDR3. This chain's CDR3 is CASSFRGVGNEQFF. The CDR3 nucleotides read TGTGCCAGCAGCTTCAGGGGGGTAGGCAATGAGCAGTTCTTC.

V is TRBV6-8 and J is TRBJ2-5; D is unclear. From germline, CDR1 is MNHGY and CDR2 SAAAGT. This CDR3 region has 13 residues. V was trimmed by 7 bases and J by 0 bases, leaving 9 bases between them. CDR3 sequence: CASKGTYQETQYF. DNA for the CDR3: TGTGCCAGCAAAGGAACTTACCAAGAGACCCAGTACTTC.

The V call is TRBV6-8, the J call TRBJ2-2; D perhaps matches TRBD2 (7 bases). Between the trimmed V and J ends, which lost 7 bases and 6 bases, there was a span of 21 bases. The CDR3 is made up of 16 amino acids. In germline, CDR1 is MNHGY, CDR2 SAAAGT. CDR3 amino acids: CASKFGGQGHPGELFF. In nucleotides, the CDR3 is TGTGCCAGCAAGTTCGGGGGGCAGGGTCACCCCGGGGAGCTGTTTTTT.

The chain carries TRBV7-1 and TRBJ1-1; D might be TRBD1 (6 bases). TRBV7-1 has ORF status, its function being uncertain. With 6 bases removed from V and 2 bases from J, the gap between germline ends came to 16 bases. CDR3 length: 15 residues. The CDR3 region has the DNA TGTGCCAGCAGTTCACCCGCCGGGACAAACACTGAAGCTTTCTTT. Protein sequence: CASSSPAGTNTEAFF.

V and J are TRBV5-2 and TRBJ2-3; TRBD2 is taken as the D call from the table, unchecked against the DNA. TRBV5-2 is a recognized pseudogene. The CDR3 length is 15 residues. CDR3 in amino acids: CASSLLAGVSDTQYF. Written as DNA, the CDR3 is TGTGCCAGCAGCTTGCTAGCGGGAGTAAGCGATACGCAGTATTTT.

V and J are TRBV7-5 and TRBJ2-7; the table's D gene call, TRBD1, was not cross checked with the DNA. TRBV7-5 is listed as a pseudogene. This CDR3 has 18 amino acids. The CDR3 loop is CASSLDRAGTGKTYEQYV. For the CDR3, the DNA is TGTGCCAGCAGCTTAGATAGGGCCGGGACAGGTAAAACCTACGAGCAGTACGTC.

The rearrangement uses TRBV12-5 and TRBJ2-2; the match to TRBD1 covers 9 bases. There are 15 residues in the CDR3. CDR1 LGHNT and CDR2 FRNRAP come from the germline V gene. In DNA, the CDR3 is TGTGCCAGCACCTTACAGGGGGCGATCCCCGGGGAGCTGTTTTTT. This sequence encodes CASTLQGAIPGELFF.

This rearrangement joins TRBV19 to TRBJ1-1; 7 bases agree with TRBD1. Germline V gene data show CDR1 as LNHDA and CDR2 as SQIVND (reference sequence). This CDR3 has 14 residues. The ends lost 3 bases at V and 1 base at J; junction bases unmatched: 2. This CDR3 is CASSIHRGNTEAFF. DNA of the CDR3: TGTGCCAGTAGTATCCACAGGGGGAACACTGAAGCTTTCTTT.

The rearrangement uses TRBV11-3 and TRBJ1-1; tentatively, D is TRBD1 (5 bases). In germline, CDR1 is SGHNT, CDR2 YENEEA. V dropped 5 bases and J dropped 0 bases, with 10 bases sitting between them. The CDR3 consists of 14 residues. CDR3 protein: CASSAGNMNTEAFF. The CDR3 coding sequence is TGTGCCAGCAGCGCAGGGAATATGAACACTGAAGCTTTCTTT.

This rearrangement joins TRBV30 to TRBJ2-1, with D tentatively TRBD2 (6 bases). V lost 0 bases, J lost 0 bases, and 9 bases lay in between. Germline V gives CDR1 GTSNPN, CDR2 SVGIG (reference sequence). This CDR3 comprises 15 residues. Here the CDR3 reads CAWSVLSGSYNEQFF. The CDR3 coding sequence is TGTGCCTGGAGTGTACTTAGCGGCTCCTACAATGAGCAGTTCTTC.

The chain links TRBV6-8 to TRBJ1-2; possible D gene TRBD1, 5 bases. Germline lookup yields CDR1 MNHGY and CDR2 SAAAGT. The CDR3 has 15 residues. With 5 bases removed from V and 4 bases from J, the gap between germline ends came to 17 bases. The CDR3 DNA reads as TGTGCCAGCAGTCCGGACGGCCGCGGGGCCTATGGCTACACCTTC. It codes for CASSPDGRGAYGYTF.

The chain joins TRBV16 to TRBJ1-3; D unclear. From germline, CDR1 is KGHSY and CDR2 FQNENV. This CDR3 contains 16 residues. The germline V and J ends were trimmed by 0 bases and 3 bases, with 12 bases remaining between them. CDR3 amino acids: CASSQSSGVFGNTIYF. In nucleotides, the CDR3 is TGTGCCAGCAGCCAATCGAGTGGGGTTTTTGGAAACACCATATATTTT.